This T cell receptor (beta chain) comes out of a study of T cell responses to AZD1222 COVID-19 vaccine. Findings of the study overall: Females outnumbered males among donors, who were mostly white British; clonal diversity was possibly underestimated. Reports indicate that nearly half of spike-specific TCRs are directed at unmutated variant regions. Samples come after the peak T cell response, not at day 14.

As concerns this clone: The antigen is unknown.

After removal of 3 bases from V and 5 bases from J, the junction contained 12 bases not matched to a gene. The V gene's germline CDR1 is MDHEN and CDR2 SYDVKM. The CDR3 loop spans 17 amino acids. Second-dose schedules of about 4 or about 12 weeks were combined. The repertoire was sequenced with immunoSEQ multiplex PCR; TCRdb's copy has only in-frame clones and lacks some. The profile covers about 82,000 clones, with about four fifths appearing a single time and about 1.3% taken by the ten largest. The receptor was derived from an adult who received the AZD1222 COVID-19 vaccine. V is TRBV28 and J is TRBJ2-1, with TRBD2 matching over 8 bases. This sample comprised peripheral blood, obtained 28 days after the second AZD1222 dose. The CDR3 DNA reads TGTGCCAGCAGTTTTTATAGGGCGGGAGGTTACCACAATGAGCAGTTCTTC. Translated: CASSFYRAGGYHNEQFF.